The source of this T cell receptor (beta chain) is a study of PD-1 blockade in classical Hodgkin lymphoma. Study information: Nivolumab was given intravenously to patients at 3 mg/kg every 2 weeks. Whole-study results and caveats: Complete responders started with a diversity level that resembled newly diagnosed patients at baseline. Exclusion was the outcome for patients who began nivolumab under 1 year after ASCT.

Germline V gene sequence: CDR1 SEHNR, CDR2 FQNEAQ (reference sequence). The CDR3 is 14 residues long. With V trimmed by 1 base and J by 5 bases, 1 base remained unmatched. This clone was recorded once. The antigen remains unidentified. TCRdb keeps only in-frame clones here, not all; method: immunoSEQ multiplex PCR. The sample contains 80,000 to 100,000 clones, around 81% of which appear only once. Each and every patient relapsed after autologous stem cell transplantation, and patients got differing brentuximab vedotin exposure. Best overall response was complete response, partial response or progressive disease in these relapsed/refractory classical Hodgkin lymphoma patients.

The rearrangement uses TRBV7-9 and TRBJ2-5; 10 bases are a match to TRBD2. This material consisted of peripheral blood mononuclear cells (PBMCs), taken before the second cycle of nivolumab. The receptor comes from a human donor with classical Hodgkin lymphoma. For the CDR3, the DNA is TGTGCCAGCAGCTTAGAGGGACTAGCGGAGACCCAGTACTTC. Residues: CASSLEGLAETQYF.